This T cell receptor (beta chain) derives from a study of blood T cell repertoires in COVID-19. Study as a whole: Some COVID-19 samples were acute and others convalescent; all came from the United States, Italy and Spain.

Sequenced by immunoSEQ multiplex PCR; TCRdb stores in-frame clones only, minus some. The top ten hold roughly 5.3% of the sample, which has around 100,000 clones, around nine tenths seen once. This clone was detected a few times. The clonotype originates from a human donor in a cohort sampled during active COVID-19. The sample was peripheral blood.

The CDR3: CASSVRNYEQYF. The CDR3 DNA reads as TGTGCCAGCAGTGTCAGGAACTACGAGCAGTACTTC. The V call is TRBV2, the J call TRBJ2-7; D remains unclear. The V gene lost 4 bases and the J gene lost 3 bases, with 7 bases spanning the gap. The CDR3 totals 12 residues. Per the germline V gene, CDR1 is SNHLY and CDR2 is FYNNEI.